The rows below give T cell receptor beta chains drawn from one sample of a study of T cells in localized non-small cell lung cancer. Libraries were prepared by immunoSEQ multiplex PCR; TCRdb keeps only in-frame clonotypes and omits some of them. The table shows tens of thousands of clones, with approximately 80% occurring only once. The sequencing here drew on peripheral blood, taken before any cancer treatment. The receptors were gathered from a male donor at least 60 years old with stage III squamous cell lung carcinoma. Both conserved end residues are part of each CDR3. The D gene is left open where the match is weak.

d_call,v_call,j_call,cdr3_nt,cdr3_aa
NA,TRBV29-1,TRBJ2-5,TGCAGCGTTGAGGGCGTAGGGAACCAACTGGAGACCCAGTACTTC,CSVEGVGNQLETQYF
TRBD1,TRBV18,TRBJ2-1,TGTGCCAGCTCACCAGGACAGGGGAAAGGTGAGCAGTTCTTC,CASSPGQGKGEQFF
NA,TRBV5-4,TRBJ2-1,TGTGCCAGCAGCCGTAACGAAGGAGGTCGAAATGAGCAGTTCTTC,CASSRNEGGRNEQFF
NA,TRBV9,TRBJ2-7,TGTGCCAGCAGCGTAGAAGTAGGGTCCTCCTACGAGCAGTACTTC,CASSVEVGSSYEQYF
TRBD1,TRBV10-3,TRBJ1-2,TGTGCCATCAGTGAGAGGACAGGGTACAACTATGGCTACACCTTC,CAISERTGYNYGYTF
NA,TRBV28,TRBJ1-2,TGTGCCAGCAGTCCCCCTCAAATGCAGGGCTACACCTTC,CASSPPQMQGYTF
NA,TRBV7-9,TRBJ2-7,TGTGCCAGCAGCTTAGCGTCGGCGACCCCTGGGCAGTACTTC,CASSLASATPGQYF
NA,TRBV4-1,TRBJ1-4,TGCGCCAGCAGCCTGGGGGGGACCGAAAAACTGTTTTTT,CASSLGGTEKLFF
TRBD1,TRBV6-6,TRBJ1-1,TGTGCCAGCCGACAGGGATGGGTGAACACTGAAGCTTTCTTT,CASRQGWVNTEAFF
TRBD2,TRBV2,TRBJ2-1,TGTGCCAGCAGCAGACTAGCGGGGCGGGGTGAGCAGTTCTTC,CASSRLAGRGEQFF